The clone carrying this TCR beta chain was detected many times. This record belongs to a study of identical twins. The CDR3 runs to 13 residues. With 9 bases removed from V and 5 bases from J, the gap between germline ends came to 13 bases. Template switching, a step in the protocol, added a universal primer site, and cDNA carried unique molecular identifiers. TCRdb passed the 5' RACE reads through MiXCR, listing each CDR3 protein once. The top ten hold roughly 3% of the sample, which has approximately 600,000 distinct CDR3 sequences, around 9.6% seen once. The data were also submitted as part of a second study, on yellow fever vaccine responses in identical twins.

The sample consisted of PBMCs. The gene calls are TRBV12-3 or TRBV12-4 and TRBJ2-2; maybe TRBD2 (6 bases). This clonotype was sampled from a woman younger than 30 in good health. The CDR3 DNA reads as TGTGCCAGTCGACGGGAGTGGACCGGGGAGCTGTTTTTT. Translation gives CASRREWTGELFF.